This TCR beta chain was observed in a study of technical replicates of blood from several donors. CDR3 length equals 16 residues. V shed 5 bases and J 8 bases; nucleotides not matched to a gene: 15. Germline V gene lookup returns CDR1 SGHTA and CDR2 FQGNSA. Produced via immunoSEQ multiplex PCR; TCRdb's table is partial and in-frame only. The sample consists of 85,000 to 100,000 clones, approximately 95% of them appearing once. The clonotype originates from a human donor in good health. Sample: T cells isolated from PBMCs. This chain uses TRBV7-2 with TRBJ2-1, with 7 bases lining up with TRBD2. CDR3 region: CASSPGGVASVDEQFF. The DNA for the CDR3 is TGTGCCAGCAGCCCTGGGGGGGTAGCGTCAGTGGATGAGCAGTTCTTC.